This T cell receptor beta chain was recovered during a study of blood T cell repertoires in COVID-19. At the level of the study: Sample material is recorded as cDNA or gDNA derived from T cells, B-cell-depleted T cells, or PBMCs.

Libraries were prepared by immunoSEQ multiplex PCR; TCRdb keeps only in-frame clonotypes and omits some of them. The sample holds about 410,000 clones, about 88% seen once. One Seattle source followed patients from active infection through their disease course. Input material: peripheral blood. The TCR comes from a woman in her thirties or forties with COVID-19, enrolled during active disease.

The DNA of the CDR3 is TGCGCCAGCAGCTTAAGCCCGGCGGACAGCTCGCTGTTGGTGGACTATGGCTACACCTTC. This sequence encodes CASSLSPADSSLLVDYGYTF. This rearrangement joins TRBV5-1 to TRBJ1-2; D is perhaps TRBD1 (6 bases). Looked up from germline, CDR1 is SGHRS and CDR2 is YFSETQ. The V and J ends lost 2 bases and 3 bases respectively, with 29 bases between them. The CDR3 spans 20 residues.